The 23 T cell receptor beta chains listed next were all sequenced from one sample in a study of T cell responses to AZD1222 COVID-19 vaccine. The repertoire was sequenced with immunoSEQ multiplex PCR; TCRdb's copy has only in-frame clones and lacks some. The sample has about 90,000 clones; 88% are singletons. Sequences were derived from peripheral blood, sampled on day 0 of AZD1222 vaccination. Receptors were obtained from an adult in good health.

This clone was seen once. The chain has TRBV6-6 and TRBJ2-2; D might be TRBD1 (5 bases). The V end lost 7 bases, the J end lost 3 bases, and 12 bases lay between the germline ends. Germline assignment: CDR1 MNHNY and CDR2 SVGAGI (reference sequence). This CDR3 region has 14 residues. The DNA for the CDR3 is TGTGCCAGCACCTACAGGACGGACACCGGGGAGCTGTTTTTT. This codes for CASTYRTDTGELFF.

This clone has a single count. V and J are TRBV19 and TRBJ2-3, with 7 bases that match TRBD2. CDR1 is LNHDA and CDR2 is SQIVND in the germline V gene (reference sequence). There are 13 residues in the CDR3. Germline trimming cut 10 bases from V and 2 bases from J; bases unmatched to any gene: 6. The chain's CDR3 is CATREDDTDTQYF. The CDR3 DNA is TGTGCCACCCGGGAGGACGACACAGATACGCAGTATTTT.

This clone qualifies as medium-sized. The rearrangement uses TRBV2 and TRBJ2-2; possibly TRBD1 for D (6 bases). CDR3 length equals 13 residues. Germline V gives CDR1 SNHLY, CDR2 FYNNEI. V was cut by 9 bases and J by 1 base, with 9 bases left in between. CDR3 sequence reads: CARTGLNTGELFF. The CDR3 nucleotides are TGTGCCAGGACAGGCCTGAACACCGGGGAGCTGTTTTTT. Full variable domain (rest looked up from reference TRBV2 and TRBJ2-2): EPEVTQTPSHQVTQMGQEVILRCVPISNHLYFYWYRQILGQKVEFLVSFYNNEISEKSEIFDDQFSVERPDGSNFTLKIRSTKLEDSAMYFCARTGLNTGELFFGEGSRLTVL.

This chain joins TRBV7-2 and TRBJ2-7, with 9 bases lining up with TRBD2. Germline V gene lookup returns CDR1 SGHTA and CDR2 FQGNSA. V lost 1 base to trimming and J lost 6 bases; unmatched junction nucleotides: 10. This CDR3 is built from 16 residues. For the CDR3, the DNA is TGTGCCAGCAGCTTAGATGGGGCGGGAGGGCCCCGCGAGCAGTACTTC. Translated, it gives CASSLDGAGGPREQYF.

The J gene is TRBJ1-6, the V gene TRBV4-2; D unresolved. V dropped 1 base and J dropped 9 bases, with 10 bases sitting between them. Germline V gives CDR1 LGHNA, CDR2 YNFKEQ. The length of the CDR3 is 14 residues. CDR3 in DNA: TGTGCCAGCAGCCAAGTCAGCGGGCCTTCACCCCTCCACTTT. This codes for CASSQVSGPSPLHF.

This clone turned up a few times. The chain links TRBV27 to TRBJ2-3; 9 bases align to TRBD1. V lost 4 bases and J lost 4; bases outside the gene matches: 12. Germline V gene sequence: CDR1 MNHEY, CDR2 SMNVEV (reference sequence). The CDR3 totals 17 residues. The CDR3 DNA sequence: TGTGCCAGCAGTTCCGACTACAGGGGGCGGTTAGCAGATACGCAGTATTTT. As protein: CASSSDYRGRLADTQYF.

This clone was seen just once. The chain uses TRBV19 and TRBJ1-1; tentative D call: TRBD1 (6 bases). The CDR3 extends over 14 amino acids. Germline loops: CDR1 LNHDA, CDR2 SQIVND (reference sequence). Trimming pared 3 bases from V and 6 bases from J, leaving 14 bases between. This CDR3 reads CASSMAPGEAEAFF. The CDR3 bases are TGTGCCAGTAGTATGGCCCCAGGGGAGGCTGAAGCTTTCTTT.

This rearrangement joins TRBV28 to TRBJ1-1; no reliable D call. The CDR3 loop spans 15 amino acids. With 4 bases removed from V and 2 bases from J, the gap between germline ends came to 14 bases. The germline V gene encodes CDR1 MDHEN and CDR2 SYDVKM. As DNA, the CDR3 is TGTGCCAGCAGTTCTACCCGAGGGCTAAACACTGAAGCTTTCTTT. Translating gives CASSSTRGLNTEAFF.

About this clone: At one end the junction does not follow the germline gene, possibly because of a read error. The CDR3 DNA reads as TGTGCTAGCAGCCCGTTCCCGCAGGGCCGTTTCGGCGAGCAGTACTTC. Translating it yields CASSPFPQGRFGEQYF. This chain uses TRBV7-7 with TRBJ2-7, with D possibly matching TRBD1 (5 bases). The germline V gene has CDR1 SSHAT and CDR2 FNYEAQ (reference sequence). The CDR3 extends over 16 amino acids.

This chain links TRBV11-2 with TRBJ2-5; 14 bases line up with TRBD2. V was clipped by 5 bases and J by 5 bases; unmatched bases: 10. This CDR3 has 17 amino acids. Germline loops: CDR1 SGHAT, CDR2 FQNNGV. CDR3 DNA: TGTGCCAGCAGCCCCCTACCCCGACTAGCGGGAGGGGAGACCCAGTACTTC. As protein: CASSPLPRLAGGETQYF.

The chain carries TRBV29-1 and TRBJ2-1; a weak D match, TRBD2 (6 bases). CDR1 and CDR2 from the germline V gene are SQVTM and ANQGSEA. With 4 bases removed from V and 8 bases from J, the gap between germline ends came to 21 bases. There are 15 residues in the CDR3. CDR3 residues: CSVVSGRGSRDEQFF. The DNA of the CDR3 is TGCAGCGTTGTGAGTGGGCGGGGCTCACGCGATGAGCAGTTCTTC.

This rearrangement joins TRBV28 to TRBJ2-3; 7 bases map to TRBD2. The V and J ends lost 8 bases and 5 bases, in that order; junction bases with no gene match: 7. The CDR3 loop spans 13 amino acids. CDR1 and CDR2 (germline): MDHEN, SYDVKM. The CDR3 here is CASLGGSRDTQYF. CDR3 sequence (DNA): TGTGCCAGCTTGGGCGGGAGTCGAGATACGCAGTATTTT.

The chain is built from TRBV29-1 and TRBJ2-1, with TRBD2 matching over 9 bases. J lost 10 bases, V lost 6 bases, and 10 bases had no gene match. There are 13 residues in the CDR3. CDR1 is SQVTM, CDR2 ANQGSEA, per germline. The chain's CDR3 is CSVRLAGVMEQFF. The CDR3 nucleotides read TGCAGCGTGAGGTTAGCGGGAGTCATGGAGCAGTTCTTC.

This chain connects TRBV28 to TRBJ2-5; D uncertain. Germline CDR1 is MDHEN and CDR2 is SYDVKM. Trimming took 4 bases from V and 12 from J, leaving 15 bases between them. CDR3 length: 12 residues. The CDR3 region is CASSSLRLLKYF. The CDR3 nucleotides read TGTGCCAGCAGTTCCCTGAGGCTACTCAAGTACTTC.

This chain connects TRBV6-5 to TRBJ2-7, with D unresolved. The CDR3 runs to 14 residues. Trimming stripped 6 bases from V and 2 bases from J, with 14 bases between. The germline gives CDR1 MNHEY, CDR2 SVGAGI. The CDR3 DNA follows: TGTGCCAGCAGCCGAAGCTACGCCACCTACGAGCAGTACTTC. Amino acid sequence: CASSRSYATYEQYF.

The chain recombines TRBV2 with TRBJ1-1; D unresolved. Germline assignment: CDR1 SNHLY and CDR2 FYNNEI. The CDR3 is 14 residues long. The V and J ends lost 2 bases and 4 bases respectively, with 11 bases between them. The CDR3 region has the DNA TGTGCCAGCAGTGAAACACTGGGCGGCACTGAAGCTTTCTTT. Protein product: CASSETLGGTEAFF.

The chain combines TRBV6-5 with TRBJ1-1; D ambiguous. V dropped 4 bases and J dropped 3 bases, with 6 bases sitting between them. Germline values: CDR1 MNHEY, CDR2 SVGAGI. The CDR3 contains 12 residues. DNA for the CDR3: TGTGCCAGCAGTTTCGGGGACACTGAAGCTTTCTTT. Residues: CASSFGDTEAFF.

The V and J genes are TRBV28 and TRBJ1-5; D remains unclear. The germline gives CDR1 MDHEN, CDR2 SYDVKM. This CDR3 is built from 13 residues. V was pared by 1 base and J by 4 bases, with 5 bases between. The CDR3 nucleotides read TGTGCCAGCAGTTTATTCGATAATCAGCCCCAGCATTTT. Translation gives CASSLFDNQPQHF.

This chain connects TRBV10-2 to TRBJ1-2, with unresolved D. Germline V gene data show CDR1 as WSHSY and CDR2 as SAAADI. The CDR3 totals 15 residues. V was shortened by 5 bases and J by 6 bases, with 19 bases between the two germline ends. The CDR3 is CASSSLTPEANGYTF. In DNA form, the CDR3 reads TGCGCCAGCAGTTCACTAACCCCGGAGGCGAATGGCTACACCTTC.

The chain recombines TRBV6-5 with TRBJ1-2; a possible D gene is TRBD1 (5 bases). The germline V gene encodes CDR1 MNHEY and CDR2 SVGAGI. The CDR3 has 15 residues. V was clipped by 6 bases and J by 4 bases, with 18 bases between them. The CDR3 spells CASRARDSSLYGYTF. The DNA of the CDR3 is TGTGCCAGCAGGGCCCGGGACTCATCCCTCTATGGCTACACCTTC.

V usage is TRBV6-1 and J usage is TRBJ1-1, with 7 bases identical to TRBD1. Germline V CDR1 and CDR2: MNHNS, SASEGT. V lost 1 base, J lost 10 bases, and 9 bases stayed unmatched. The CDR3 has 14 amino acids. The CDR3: CASSEEGAHQSAFF. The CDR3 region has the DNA TGTGCCAGCAGTGAAGAGGGGGCGCATCAGTCAGCTTTCTTT.

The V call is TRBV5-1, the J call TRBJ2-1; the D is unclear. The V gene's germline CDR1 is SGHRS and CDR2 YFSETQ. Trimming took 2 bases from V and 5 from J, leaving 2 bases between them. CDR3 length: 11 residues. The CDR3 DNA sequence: TGCGCCAGCAGCTTCGACAATGAGCAGTTCTTC. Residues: CASSFDNEQFF.

Here the CDR3 DNA reads TGTGCCAGCAGTTCGACAGGGGGAGGCACTGAAGCTTTCTTT. This encodes CASSSTGGGTEAFF. This rearrangement joins TRBV6-2 or TRBV6-3 to TRBJ1-1; TRBD1 aligns across 9 bases. The CDR3 spans 14 residues. V was clipped by 4 bases and J by 4 bases; unmatched bases: 4. Germline CDR1 reads MNHEY; CDR2 reads SVGEGT.